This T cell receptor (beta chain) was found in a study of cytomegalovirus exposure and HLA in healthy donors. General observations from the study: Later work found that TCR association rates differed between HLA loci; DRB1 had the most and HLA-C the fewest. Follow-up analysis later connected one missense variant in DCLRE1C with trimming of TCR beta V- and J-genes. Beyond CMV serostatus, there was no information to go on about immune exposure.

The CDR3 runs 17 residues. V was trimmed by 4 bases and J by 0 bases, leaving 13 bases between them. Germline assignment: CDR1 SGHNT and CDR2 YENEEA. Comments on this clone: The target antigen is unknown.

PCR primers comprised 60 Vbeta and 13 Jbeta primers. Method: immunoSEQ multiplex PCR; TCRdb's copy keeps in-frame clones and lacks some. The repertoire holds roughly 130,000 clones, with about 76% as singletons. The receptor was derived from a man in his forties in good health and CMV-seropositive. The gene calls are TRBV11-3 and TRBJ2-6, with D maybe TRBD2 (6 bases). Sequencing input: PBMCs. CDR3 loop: CASSWGVFLSGANVLTF. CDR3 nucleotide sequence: TGTGCCAGCAGCTGGGGGGTCTTCCTCTCTGGGGCCAACGTCCTGACTTTC.